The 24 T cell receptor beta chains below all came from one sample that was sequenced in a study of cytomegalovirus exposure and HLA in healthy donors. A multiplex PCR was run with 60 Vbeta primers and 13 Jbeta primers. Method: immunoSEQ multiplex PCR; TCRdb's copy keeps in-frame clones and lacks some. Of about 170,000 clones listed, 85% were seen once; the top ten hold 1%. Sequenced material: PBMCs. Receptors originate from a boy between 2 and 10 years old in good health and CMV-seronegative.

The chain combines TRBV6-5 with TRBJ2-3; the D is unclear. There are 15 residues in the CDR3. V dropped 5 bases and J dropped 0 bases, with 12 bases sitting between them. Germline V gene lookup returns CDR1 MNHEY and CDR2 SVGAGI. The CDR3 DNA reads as TGTGCCAGCAGTCCCGCGGTCTCTAGCACAGATACGCAGTATTTT. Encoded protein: CASSPAVSSTDTQYF.

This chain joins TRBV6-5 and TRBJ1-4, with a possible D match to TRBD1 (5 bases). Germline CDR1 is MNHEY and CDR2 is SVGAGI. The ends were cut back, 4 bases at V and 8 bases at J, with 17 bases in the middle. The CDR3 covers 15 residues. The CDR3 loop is CASSSSGGSYEKLFF. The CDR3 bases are TGTGCCAGCAGTTCATCCGGGGGGAGTTACGAAAAACTGTTTTTT.

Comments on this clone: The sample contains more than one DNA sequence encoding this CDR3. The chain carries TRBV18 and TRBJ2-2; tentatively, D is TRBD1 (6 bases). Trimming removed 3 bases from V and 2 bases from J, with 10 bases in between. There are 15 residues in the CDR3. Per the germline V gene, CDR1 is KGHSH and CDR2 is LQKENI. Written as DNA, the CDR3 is TGTGCCAGCTCACCCCGGACAGCCAACACCGGGGAGCTGTTTTTT. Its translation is CASSPRTANTGELFF. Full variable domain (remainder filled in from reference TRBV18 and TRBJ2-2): NAGVMQNPRHLVRRRGQEARLRCSPMKGHSHVYWYRQLPEEGLKFMVYLQKENIIDESGMPKERFSAEFPKEGPSILRIQQVVRGDSAAYFCASSPRTANTGELFFGEGSRLTVL.

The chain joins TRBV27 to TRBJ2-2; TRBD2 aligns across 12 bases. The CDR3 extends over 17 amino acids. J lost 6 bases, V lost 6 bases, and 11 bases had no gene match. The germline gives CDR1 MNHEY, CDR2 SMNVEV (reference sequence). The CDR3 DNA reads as TGTGCCAGCAGCCCTCGGGCTAGCGGGGGGGAGTCCGGGGAGCTGTTTTTT. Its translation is CASSPRASGGESGELFF.

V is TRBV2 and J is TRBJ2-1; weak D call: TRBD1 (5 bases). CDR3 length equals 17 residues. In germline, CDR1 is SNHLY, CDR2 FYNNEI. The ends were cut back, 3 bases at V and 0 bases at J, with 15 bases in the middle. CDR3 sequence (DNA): TGTGCCAGCAGTGACGATGGGGCGGCCATCTCCTACAATGAGCAGTTCTTC. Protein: CASSDDGAAISYNEQFF.

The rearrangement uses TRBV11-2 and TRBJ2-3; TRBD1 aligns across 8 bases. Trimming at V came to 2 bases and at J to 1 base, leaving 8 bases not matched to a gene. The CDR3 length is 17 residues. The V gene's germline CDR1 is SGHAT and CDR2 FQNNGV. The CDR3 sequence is CASSLSRGRDGTDTQYF. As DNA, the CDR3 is TGTGCCAGCAGCTTAAGCAGGGGGCGCGACGGCACAGATACGCAGTATTTT.

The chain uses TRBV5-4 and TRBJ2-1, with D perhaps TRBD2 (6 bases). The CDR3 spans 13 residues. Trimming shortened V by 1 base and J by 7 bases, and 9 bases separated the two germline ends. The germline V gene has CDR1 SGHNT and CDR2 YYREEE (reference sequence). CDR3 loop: CASSLREWNEQFF. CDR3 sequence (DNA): TGTGCCAGCAGCTTGCGGGAGTGGAATGAGCAGTTCTTC.

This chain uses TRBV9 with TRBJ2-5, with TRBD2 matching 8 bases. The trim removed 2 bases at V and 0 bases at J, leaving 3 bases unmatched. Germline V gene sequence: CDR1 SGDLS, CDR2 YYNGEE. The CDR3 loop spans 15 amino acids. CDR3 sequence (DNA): TGTGCCAGCAGCGTGGCGGGGGGACACCAAGAGACCCAGTACTTC. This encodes CASSVAGGHQETQYF.

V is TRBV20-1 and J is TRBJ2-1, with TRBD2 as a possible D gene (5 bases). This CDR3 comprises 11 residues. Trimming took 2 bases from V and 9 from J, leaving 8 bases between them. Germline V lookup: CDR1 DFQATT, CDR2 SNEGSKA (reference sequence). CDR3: CSARPRGEQFF. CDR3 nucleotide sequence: TGCAGTGCTAGACCACGGGGTGAGCAGTTCTTC.

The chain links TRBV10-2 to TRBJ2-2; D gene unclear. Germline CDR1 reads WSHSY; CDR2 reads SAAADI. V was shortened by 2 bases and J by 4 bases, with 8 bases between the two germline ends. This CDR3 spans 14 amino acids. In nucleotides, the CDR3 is TGCGCCAGCAGTGAGCCAGTCTTCACCGGGGAGCTGTTTTTT. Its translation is CASSEPVFTGELFF.

The DNA of the CDR3 is TGTGCCTGGACCTACCCTAGAGTCTATAATTCACCCCTCCACTTT. This codes for CAWTYPRVYNSPLHF. The V call is TRBV30, the J call TRBJ1-6; no clear D. The V gene's germline CDR1 is GTSNPN and CDR2 SVGIG (reference sequence). The CDR3 has 15 residues. V was pared by 4 bases and J by 3 bases, with 13 bases between.

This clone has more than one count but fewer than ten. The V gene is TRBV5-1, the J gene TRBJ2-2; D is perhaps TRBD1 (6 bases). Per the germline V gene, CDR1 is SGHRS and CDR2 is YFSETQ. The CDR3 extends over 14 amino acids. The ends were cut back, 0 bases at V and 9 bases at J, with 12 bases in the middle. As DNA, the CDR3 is TGCGCCAGCAGCTTGGAATCCGGACAGCGGGAGCTGTTTTTT. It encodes CASSLESGQRELFF.

The CDR3 DNA follows: TGTGCCAGCAGCTTAGGACAGGGACGCAATCAGCCCCAGCATTTT. Protein sequence: CASSLGQGRNQPQHF. V and J are TRBV5-4 and TRBJ1-5; 8 positions match TRBD1. CDR1 and CDR2 (germline): SGHNT, YYREEE (reference sequence). Unmatched junction bases numbered 3, after V lost 2 bases and J lost 2 bases. The CDR3 length is 15 residues. The whole variable domain, remainder taken from reference TRBV5-4 and TRBJ1-5, is ETGVTQSPTHLIKTRGQQVTLRCSSQSGHNTVSWYQQALGQGPQFIFQYYREEENGRGNFPPRFSGLQFPNYSSELNVNALELDDSALYLCASSLGQGRNQPQHFGDGTRLSIL.

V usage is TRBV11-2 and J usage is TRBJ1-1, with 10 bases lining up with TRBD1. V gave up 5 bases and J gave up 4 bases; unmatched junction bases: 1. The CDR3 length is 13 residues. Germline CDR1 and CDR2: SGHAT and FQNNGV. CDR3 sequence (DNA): TGTGCCAGCAGCAGGGACAGGGGCACTGAAGCTTTCTTT. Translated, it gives CASSRDRGTEAFF.

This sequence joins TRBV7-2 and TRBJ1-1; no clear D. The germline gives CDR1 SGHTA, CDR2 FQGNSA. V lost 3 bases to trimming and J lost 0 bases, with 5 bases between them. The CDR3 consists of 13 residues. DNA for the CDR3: TGTGCCAGCAGCTTTGGGCTGAACACTGAAGCTTTCTTT. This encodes CASSFGLNTEAFF.

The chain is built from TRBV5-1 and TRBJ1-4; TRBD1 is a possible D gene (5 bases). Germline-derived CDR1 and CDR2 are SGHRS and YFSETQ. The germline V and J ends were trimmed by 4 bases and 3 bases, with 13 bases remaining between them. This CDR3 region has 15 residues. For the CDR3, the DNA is TGCGCCAGCAGCGTAAAGACGGGGGCTAATGAAAAACTGTTTTTT. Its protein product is CASSVKTGANEKLFF.

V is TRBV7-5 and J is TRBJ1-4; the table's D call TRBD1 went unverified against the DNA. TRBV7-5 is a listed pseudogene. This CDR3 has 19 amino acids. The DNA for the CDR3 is TGTGTCAGAAGCTTACCCACAAACGACAGGGGGCAGGCTAATGAAAAACTGTTTTTT. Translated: CVRSLPTNDRGQANEKLFF.

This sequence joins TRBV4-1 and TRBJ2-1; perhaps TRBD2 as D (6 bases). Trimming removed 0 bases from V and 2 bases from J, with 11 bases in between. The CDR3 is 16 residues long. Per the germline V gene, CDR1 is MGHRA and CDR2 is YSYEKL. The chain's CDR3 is CASSQDPGGTYNEQFF. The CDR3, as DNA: TGCGCCAGCAGCCAAGATCCAGGCGGGACCTACAATGAGCAGTTCTTC.

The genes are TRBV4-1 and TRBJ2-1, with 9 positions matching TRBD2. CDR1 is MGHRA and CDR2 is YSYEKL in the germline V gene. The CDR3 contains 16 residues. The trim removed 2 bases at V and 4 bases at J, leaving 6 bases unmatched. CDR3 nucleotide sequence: TGCGCCAGCAGCCAACTTAGCGGGGGCATGTACAATGAGCAGTTCTTC. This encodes CASSQLSGGMYNEQFF.

The CDR3 DNA reads TGTGCCAGCAGTTTATTTCAGGGGAACTACGAGCAGTACTTC. Translating gives CASSLFQGNYEQYF. This chain uses TRBV28 with TRBJ2-7; TRBD1 might be the D (6 bases). This CDR3 contains 14 residues. Trimming removed 1 base from V and 3 bases from J, with 10 bases in between. The germline gives CDR1 MDHEN, CDR2 SYDVKM.

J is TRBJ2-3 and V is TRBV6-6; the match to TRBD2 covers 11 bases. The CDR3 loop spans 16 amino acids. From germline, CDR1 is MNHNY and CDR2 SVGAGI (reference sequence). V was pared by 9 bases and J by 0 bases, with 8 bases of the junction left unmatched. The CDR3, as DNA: TGTGCCAGTGGGGGACTAGCGGTGTTTAGCACAGATACGCAGTATTTT. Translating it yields CASGGLAVFSTDTQYF.

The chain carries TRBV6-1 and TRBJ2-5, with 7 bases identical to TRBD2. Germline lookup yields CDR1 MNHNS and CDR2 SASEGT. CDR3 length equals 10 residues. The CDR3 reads CSGGGETQYF. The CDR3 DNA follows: TGTTCTGGGGGGGGAGAGACCCAGTACTTC.

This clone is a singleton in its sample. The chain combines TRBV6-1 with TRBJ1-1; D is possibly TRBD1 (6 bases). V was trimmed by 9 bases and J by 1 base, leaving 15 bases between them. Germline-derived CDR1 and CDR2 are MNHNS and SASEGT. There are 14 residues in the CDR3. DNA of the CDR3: TGTGCCAGTAAATCCCGGACAGCGAACACTGAAGCTTTCTTT. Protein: CASKSRTANTEAFF.

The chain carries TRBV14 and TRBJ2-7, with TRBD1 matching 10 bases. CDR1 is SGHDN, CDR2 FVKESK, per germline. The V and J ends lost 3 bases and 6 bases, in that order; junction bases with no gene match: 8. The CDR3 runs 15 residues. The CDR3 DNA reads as TGTGCCAGCAGCCATCCGGGACAGGGGCGGTTCGAGCAGTACTTC. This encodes CASSHPGQGRFEQYF.